This TCR beta chain was identified in a study of T cell repertoires in aging, cancer and after chemotherapy. At the level of the study: Clear clonal overlap appeared across healthy donor samples taken over several months to years.

The study's findings and limits: In each cancer cohort, median generation probability increased across chemotherapy, suggesting thymic output rebounded. Untreated cancer patients had significantly lower blood TCR diversity than age-matched healthy donors.

As regards this clonotype: Its antigen is currently unknown.

The CDR3 totals 16 residues. V dropped 6 bases and J dropped 1; count of bases not matched to a gene: 10. Per the germline V gene, CDR1 is SGHRS and CDR2 is YFSETQ. Peripheral blood genomic DNA, not sorted cells or RNA, was the template. A mixed TRB-A/B primer pool amplified rearranged TRB by multiplex touch-down PCR. Via MiXCR, TCRdb re-called the multiplex PCR reads, giving one row per CDR3 protein. The sample has approximately 11,000 distinct CDR3 sequences; about 45% are singletons. V is TRBV5-1 and J is TRBJ2-3, with 8 nucleotides matching TRBD2. Material: blood. The sequence came from a human donor in good health. This chain's CDR3 is CASIGGGGRGTDTQYF. The DNA for the CDR3 is TGCGCCAGCATCGGGGGGGGGGGCAGAGGCACAGATACGCAGTATTTT.